The clone carrying this T cell receptor (beta chain) was picked up many times. The repertoire came from unfractionated whole blood and reflected all unsorted peripheral T cells. In germline, CDR1 is LNHDA, CDR2 SQIVND (reference sequence). This CDR3 is built from 17 residues. V was shortened by 9 bases and J by 8 bases, with 29 bases between the two germline ends. cDNA was made from 400 to 500 ng RNA using alpha and beta constant primers. Alpha and beta chain libraries were made separately by chain-specific third strand synthesis with multiplexing indices. TCRdb itself ran the 5' RACE reads through MiXCR, one entry per CDR3 protein. The profile shows some 9,600 distinct CDR3 sequences, roughly 7% of them singletons. This sample is part of a study of HIV-infected patients and healthy controls.

The chain links TRBV19 to TRBJ2-1; a possible D gene is TRBD2 (5 bases). The sequencing here drew on blood, taken before antiretroviral therapy. This TCR came from an adult with HIV infection. The CDR3 is CASRLSFRRASGDEQFF. The CDR3 bases are TGTGCCAGCCGTCTCTCGTTCCGTCGTGCGTCCGGGGATGAGCAGTTCTTC.